The text below deals with one T cell receptor beta chain. The antigen is undetermined. A much more abundant neighbour one base away suggests this may be a read error. A second PCR, run for about 6 to 11 cycles, used a sample-barcoded 5' primer plus a J-beta primer mix. MiXCR, applied by TCRdb to the 5' RACE reads, yields one record per CDR3 protein. The table records approximately 680,000 distinct CDR3 sequences, about 32% of them present only once. This sample is part of a study of blood T cells in healthy people across ages. Study-wide results and limits: In long-lived donors, naive CD4+ cell counts and diversity exceeded those of aged donors. Using unsorted PBMCs precluded a conclusive naive versus antigen-experienced comparison. Age advanced and TCR beta diversity per million T cells fell, roughly linearly.

Specimen: blood. The TCR sequence derives from an elderly woman in good health.

The CDR3 coding sequence is TGTGCCAGCAGGGCTAGCGGTATCTTTGAGCAGTACTTC. As protein: CASRASGIFEQYF. This chain connects TRBV6-1 to TRBJ2-5, with TRBD2 identical over 7 bases. This CDR3 has 13 residues. Germline V gene lookup returns CDR1 MNHNS and CDR2 SASEGT. V was pared by 6 bases and J by 11 bases, with 12 bases of the junction left unmatched.